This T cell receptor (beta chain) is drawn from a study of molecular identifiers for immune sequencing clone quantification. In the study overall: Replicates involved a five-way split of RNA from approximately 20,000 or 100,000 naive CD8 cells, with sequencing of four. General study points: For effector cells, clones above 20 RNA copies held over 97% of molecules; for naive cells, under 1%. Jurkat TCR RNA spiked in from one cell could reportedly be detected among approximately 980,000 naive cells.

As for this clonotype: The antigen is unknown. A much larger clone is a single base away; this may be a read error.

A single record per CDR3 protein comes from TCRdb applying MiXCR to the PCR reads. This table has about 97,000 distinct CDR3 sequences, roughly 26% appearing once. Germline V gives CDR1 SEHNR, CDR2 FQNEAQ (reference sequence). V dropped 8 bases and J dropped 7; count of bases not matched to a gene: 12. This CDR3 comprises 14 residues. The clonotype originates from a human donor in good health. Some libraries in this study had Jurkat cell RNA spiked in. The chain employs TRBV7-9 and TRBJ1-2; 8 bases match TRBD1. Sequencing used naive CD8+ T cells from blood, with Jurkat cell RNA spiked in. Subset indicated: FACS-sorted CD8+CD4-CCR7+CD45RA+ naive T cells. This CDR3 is CASGPPQGEFGYTF. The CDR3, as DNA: TGTGCCAGCGGCCCCCCACAGGGGGAATTTGGCTACACCTTC.